This is a list of T cell receptor beta chains from one sample in a study of long-term antiretroviral therapy in people with HIV. Clones were sequenced by immunoSEQ multiplex PCR, and TCRdb holds only the in-frame ones, with some missing. The table records about 21,000 clones, roughly 87% of them present only once. The material sequenced was unsorted PBMCs, taken 2.1 years after starting antiretroviral therapy. Receptor source: a man between 18 and 35 years old with HIV. CDR3s include the opening cysteine and the closing phenylalanine or tryptophan. Fields, in order: clone size, J gene, V gene, D gene, CDR3 protein, CDR3 DNA. The D gene is left open where the match is weak. For some rows the clone size is stated as once, few or many, or as a class when expanded; others skip it.

>.|TRBJ2-7|TRBV4-1|TRBD2
CASSQDPSGSPLSYEQYF
TGCGCCAGCAGCCAAGATCCTAGCGGGAGCCCCCTTTCCTACGAGCAGTACTTC
>once|TRBJ2-7|TRBV19|TRBD2
CASSIGSGIDYEQYF
TGTGCCAGTAGTATTGGTAGCGGGATTGACTACGAGCAGTACTTC
>.|TRBJ2-2|TRBV19|.
CASRWGLNGELFF
TGTGCCAGTAGGTGGGGCCTTAACGGGGAGCTGTTTTTT
>few|TRBJ1-1|TRBV5-4|.
CASSLLDTNTEAFF
TGTGCCAGCAGCTTGCTGGACACGAACACTGAAGCTTTCTTT
>once|TRBJ1-5|TRBV4-2|.
CASSQDEGQESNQPQHF
TGTGCCAGCAGCCAAGATGAGGGTCAAGAAAGCAATCAGCCCCAGCATTTT
>few|TRBJ2-3|TRBV9|TRBD2
CASSRGDSTDTQYF
TGTGCCAGCAGCCGGGGGGATAGCACAGATACGCAGTATTTT
>.|TRBJ1-2|TRBV21-1|.
CASKQYPFYGYTF
TGTGCCAGCAAACAGTACCCCTTCTATGGCTACACCTTC
>.|TRBJ1-1|TRBV18|.
CASHDPVNTEAFF
TGTGCCAGCCACGATCCGGTGAACACTGAAGCTTTCTTT
>.|TRBJ2-1|TRBV12-5|.
CASGLGTRDEQFF
TGTGCTAGTGGTTTGGGGACACGCGATGAGCAGTTCTTC
>.|TRBJ1-4|TRBV11-2|.
CASRRGLTNEKLFF
TGTGCCAGCAGACGAGGGCTGACTAATGAAAAACTGTTTTTT
>.|TRBJ1-1|TRBV9|TRBD1
CASSVGGTGGTEAFF
TGTGCCAGCAGCGTAGGTGGGACAGGGGGCACTGAAGCTTTCTTT
>.|TRBJ2-7|TRBV7-2|.
CASSLLGTHLRQYF
TGTGCCAGCAGCTTACTCGGGACTCACCTTCGGCAGTACTTC
>.|TRBJ1-2|TRBV4-3|TRBD1
CASSQDVSDRGSYGYTF
TGCGCCAGCAGCCAAGATGTGTCGGACAGGGGAAGCTATGGCTACACCTTC
>.|TRBJ2-7|TRBV5-6|.
CASSPGAYEQYF
TGTGCCAGCAGCCCGGGGGCCTACGAGCAGTACTTC
>.|TRBJ2-3|TRBV7-3|TRBD1
CASSLNPGGTDTQYF
TGTGCCAGCAGCTTAAACCCAGGGGGAACAGATACGCAGTATTTT
>.|TRBJ2-2|TRBV19|.
CASSMKFRTGELFF
TGTGCCAGTAGCATGAAGTTCAGGACCGGGGAGCTGTTTTTT